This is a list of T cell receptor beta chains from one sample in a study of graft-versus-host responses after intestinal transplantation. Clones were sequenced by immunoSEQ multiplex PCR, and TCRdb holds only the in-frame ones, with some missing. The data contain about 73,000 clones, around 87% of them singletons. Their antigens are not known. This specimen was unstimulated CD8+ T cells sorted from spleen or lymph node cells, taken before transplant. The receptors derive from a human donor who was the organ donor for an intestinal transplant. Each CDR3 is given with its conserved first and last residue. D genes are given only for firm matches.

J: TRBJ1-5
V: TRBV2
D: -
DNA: TGTGCCAGCAGTGAATGGCTAGATAGCAATCAGCCCCAGCATTTT
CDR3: CASSEWLDSNQPQHF

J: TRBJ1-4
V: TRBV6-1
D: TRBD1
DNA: TGTGCCAGCAGTGAAGCTCTCGGACAGGGAGGTGAAAAACTGTTTTTT
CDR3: CASSEALGQGGEKLFF

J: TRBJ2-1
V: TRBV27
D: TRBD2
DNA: TGTGCCAGCAGTTTAGGCGGGGGAGCATCCTACAATGAGCAGTTCTTC
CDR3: CASSLGGGASYNEQFF

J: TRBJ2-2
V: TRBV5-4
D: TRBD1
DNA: TGTGCCAGCAGCTTGGGGCCGGCAGGGGGCAACACCGGGGAGCTGTTTTTT
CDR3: CASSLGPAGGNTGELFF

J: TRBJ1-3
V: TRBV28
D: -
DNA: TGTGCCAGCAGAGGGACAATATGGACTGGAAACACCATATATTTT
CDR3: CASRGTIWTGNTIYF

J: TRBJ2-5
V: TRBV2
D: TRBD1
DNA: TGTGCCAGCAGACACAGGGGTATGGAGACCCAGTACTTC
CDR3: CASRHRGMETQYF

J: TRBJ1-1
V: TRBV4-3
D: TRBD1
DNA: TGCGCCAGCAGCCTCCATTTCACGACAGGGCCGAACACTGAAGCTTTCTTT
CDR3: CASSLHFTTGPNTEAFF

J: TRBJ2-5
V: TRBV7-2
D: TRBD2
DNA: TGTGCCAGCAGCCCTCTACTAGCGGGGGTATTCCAAGAGACCCAGTACTTC
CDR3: CASSPLLAGVFQETQYF

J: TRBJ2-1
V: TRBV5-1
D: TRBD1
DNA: TGCGCCAGCAGCTGGGGGGACAGGGGACAGTACAATGAGCAGTTCTTC
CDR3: CASSWGDRGQYNEQFF

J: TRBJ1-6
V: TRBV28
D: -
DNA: TGTGCCAGCAGTTTGAGGGGGAGTTATAATTCACCCCTCCACTTT
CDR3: CASSLRGSYNSPLHF

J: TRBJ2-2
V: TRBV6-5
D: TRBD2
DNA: TGTGCCAGCAATGGAGGTAGCGGGGCCGGGGAGCTGTTTTTT
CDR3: CASNGGSGAGELFF